These 12 T cell receptor beta chains were all obtained from the same sample, sequenced in a study of T cell responses to AZD1222 COVID-19 vaccine. Sequencing was performed with immunoSEQ multiplex PCR; in TCRdb, only in-frame clones are kept and a portion is missing. Among tens of thousands of clones, approximately 90% were seen once, and the ten largest hold roughly 2.7%. This sample comprised peripheral blood, obtained 28 days after the second AZD1222 dose. The origin of the receptors is an adult who received the AZD1222 COVID-19 vaccine.

The gene calls are TRBV5-1 and TRBJ2-3, with TRBD1 matching 8 bases. The CDR3 sequence is 16 residues long. Trimming took 0 bases from V and 4 from J; bases not matched to a gene: 7. Germline CDR1 SGHRS, CDR2 YFSETQ. The CDR3 is CASSLALGQVSDTQYF. The CDR3 DNA reads as TGCGCCAGCAGCTTGGCCCTGGGACAGGTCTCAGATACGCAGTATTTT.

The chain carries TRBV10-3 and TRBJ1-1, with D unclear. This CDR3 has 11 residues. The V gene's germline CDR1 is ENHRY and CDR2 SYGVKD. The germline V and J ends were trimmed by 11 bases and 4 bases, with 11 bases remaining between them. CDR3 residues: CAAGGITEAFF. In nucleotides, the CDR3 is TGTGCCGCCGGAGGGATCACTGAAGCTTTCTTT.

The chain couples TRBV11-2 to TRBJ2-3; a weak D match, TRBD1 (5 bases). The germline V gene encodes CDR1 SGHAT and CDR2 FQNNGV. V dropped 3 bases and J dropped 3 bases, with 10 bases sitting between them. The CDR3 is made up of 14 amino acids. CDR3 protein: CASSFNRLTDTQYF. The CDR3 DNA follows: TGTGCCAGCAGCTTCAACAGGTTAACAGATACGCAGTATTTT.

This rearrangement joins TRBV28 to TRBJ1-3; D gene uncertain. The CDR3 sequence is 14 residues long. From germline, CDR1 is MDHEN and CDR2 SYDVKM. V dropped 5 bases and J dropped 9 bases, with 17 bases sitting between them. The CDR3 region is CASSPLLGRATIYF. The CDR3 DNA reads as TGTGCCAGCAGTCCCCTCTTAGGCCGGGCCACCATATATTTT.

This rearrangement joins TRBV27 to TRBJ1-6; 9 nucleotides agree with TRBD1. From germline, CDR1 is MNHEY and CDR2 SMNVEV (reference sequence). The CDR3 is 15 residues long. V dropped 5 bases and J dropped 10; count of bases not matched to a gene: 9. The chain's CDR3 is CASSKPGQGVSPLHF. As DNA, the CDR3 is TGTGCCAGCAGTAAACCGGGACAGGGTGTCTCACCCCTCCACTTT.

With regard to this clone: The germline gene is not matched at one end of the junction; a read error may be the cause. The chain has TRBV2 and TRBJ1-1, with D possibly matching TRBD1 (6 bases). The CDR3 sequence is 15 residues long. CDR1 SNHLY and CDR2 FYNNEI come from the germline V gene. CDR3 in DNA: TGTGCCAGCACCCAAAGGGGGGCGCTGAAGACTGAAGCTTTCTTT. This encodes CASTQRGALKTEAFF.

This clone appeared a single time. The chain couples TRBV19 to TRBJ2-5; D is perhaps TRBD1 or TRBD2 (5 bases each). Germline-derived CDR1 and CDR2 are LNHDA and SQIVND (reference sequence). The CDR3 spans 15 residues. The V gene lost 5 bases and the J gene lost 2 bases, with 15 bases spanning the gap. Here the CDR3 reads CASSVWDGSQETQYF. The DNA for the CDR3 is TGTGCCAGTAGTGTCTGGGACGGATCGCAAGAGACCCAGTACTTC.

This chain joins TRBV9 and TRBJ2-3, with TRBD1 matching over 8 bases. From germline, CDR1 is SGDLS and CDR2 YYNGEE. With V trimmed by 1 base and J by 1 base, 2 bases remained unmatched. The CDR3 loop spans 15 amino acids. CDR3 loop: CASSVMTGGTDTQYF. CDR3 DNA: TGTGCCAGCAGCGTAATGACAGGGGGCACAGATACGCAGTATTTT. Variable domain in full (rest from reference TRBV9 and TRBJ2-3): DSGVTQTPKHLITATGQRVTLRCSPRSGDLSVYWYQQSLDQGLQFLIQYYNGEERAKGNILERFSAQQFPDLHSELNLSSLELGDSALYFCASSVMTGGTDTQYFGPGTRLTVL.

The count of this clone is one. The chain recombines TRBV6-1 with TRBJ1-5; no clear D. CDR1 and CDR2 (germline): MNHNS, SASEGT. The CDR3 consists of 15 residues. The ends were cut back, 3 bases at V and 5 bases at J, with 14 bases in the middle. In nucleotides, the CDR3 is TGTGCCAGCAGTGAGGTCCAGGCCCACTATCAGCCCCAGCATTTT. It specifies CASSEVQAHYQPQHF.

The chain employs TRBV9 and TRBJ2-1; D assignment may be TRBD1 or TRBD2 (6 bases each). V gave up 0 bases and J gave up 9 bases, with 16 bases separating them. Germline CDR1 reads SGDLS; CDR2 reads YYNGEE. CDR3 length equals 15 residues. The DNA of the CDR3 is TGTGCCAGCAGCGTAGGACTTAGGGGGGCGATTGAGCAGTTCTTC. Translated: CASSVGLRGAIEQFF. Based on the CDR3 plus reference TRBV9 and TRBJ2-1, the full variable domain is DSGVTQTPKHLITATGQRVTLRCSPRSGDLSVYWYQQSLDQGLQFLIQYYNGEERAKGNILERFSAQQFPDLHSELNLSSLELGDSALYFCASSVGLRGAIEQFFGPGTRLTVL.

By sample share, this clone is medium-sized. The V gene is TRBV19, the J gene TRBJ2-1; D remains unclear. V lost 7 bases, J lost 0 bases, and 13 bases lay in between. Germline V gene lookup returns CDR1 LNHDA and CDR2 SQIVND (reference sequence). The CDR3 has 15 amino acids. Here the CDR3 DNA reads TGTGCCAGTATGGAGAGGCCCGGCTCCTACAATGAGCAGTTCTTC. Protein: CASMERPGSYNEQFF.

The chain has TRBV3-1 (or the pseudogene TRBV3-2) and TRBJ2-2; no definite D call. Trimming removed 0 bases at V and 1 base at J, with 3 bases between. The CDR3 sequence is 14 residues long. From germline, CDR1 is LGHDT and CDR2 YNNKEL (reference sequence). This CDR3 reads CASSQEVNTGELFF. The CDR3 DNA is TGTGCCAGCAGCCAAGAGGTGAACACCGGGGAGCTGTTTTTT.